The 11 T cell receptor beta chains below were found in one sample sequenced in a study of CD8 T cells in Susac syndrome. Reverse transcription used roughly 0.45 to 1 ug RNA and random hexamers. TCRdb called the immunoSEQ multiplex PCR reads again in MiXCR, with one record for every CDR3 protein. The sample has around 120,000 distinct CDR3 sequences; 85% to 95% are singletons. The sequenced sample consisted of CD4+ T cells from PBMCs. The receptor set was obtained from a human donor with multiple sclerosis.

The J gene is TRBJ2-3, the V gene TRBV4-3, with 7 positions matching TRBD1. In germline, CDR1 is LGHNA, CDR2 YSLEER. This CDR3 has 15 amino acids. With 0 bases clipped from V and 4 bases from J, the junction kept 4 bases outside the gene matches. The CDR3 reads CASSQDTGVPDTQYF. For the CDR3, the DNA is TGCGCCAGCAGCCAAGATACAGGGGTGCCAGATACGCAGTATTTT.

This sequence joins TRBV3-1 and TRBJ1-6; D possibly corresponds to TRBD1 (5 bases). The V end was cut by 4 bases, the J end by 5 bases, with 15 bases between. CDR3 length equals 16 residues. Looked up from germline, CDR1 is LGHDT and CDR2 is YNNKEL (reference sequence). The CDR3 loop reads CASSPTHRLDNSPLHF. The CDR3 DNA reads TGTGCCAGCAGCCCCACGCACAGGCTCGATAATTCACCCCTCCACTTT. The full variable domain, completed using reference TRBV3-1 and TRBJ1-6, is DTAVSQTPKYLVTQMGNDKSIKCEQNLGHDTMYWYKQDSKKFLKIMFSYNNKELIINETVPNRFSPKSPDKAHLNLHINSLELGDSAVYFCASSPTHRLDNSPLHFGNGTRLTVT.

V gene TRBV19 combines with J gene TRBJ1-5; no definite D call. The CDR3 length is 14 residues. V lost 8 bases and J 2 bases, leaving 13 bases between the germline ends. CDR1 and CDR2 from the germline V gene are LNHDA and SQIVND (reference sequence). The CDR3 sequence is CASDTGGGNQPQHF. In DNA, the CDR3 is TGTGCCAGTGACACCGGTGGTGGCAATCAGCCCCAGCATTTT.

The chain employs TRBV3-1 and TRBJ2-5, with D possibly called TRBD1 or TRBD2 (5 bases each). The CDR3 length is 17 residues. Germline V gives CDR1 LGHDT, CDR2 YNNKEL (reference sequence). Trimming cost V 0 bases and J 6 bases, with 20 bases left between them. Here the CDR3 reads CASSQDEASRWGKTQYF. DNA for the CDR3: TGTGCCAGCAGCCAAGACGAGGCGAGTCGATGGGGGAAGACCCAGTACTTC.

This clonotype occurred once. J is TRBJ1-4 and V is TRBV14; no clear D. The germline V gene has CDR1 SGHDN and CDR2 FVKESK. V lost 1 base, J lost 14 bases, and 11 bases lay in between. The CDR3 extends over 12 amino acids. CDR3 nucleotides: TGTGCCAGCAGCCAAGCAACCCGGTCCCTGTTTTTT. Its translation: CASSQATRSLFF.

The V gene is TRBV2, the J gene TRBJ2-4, with 11 bases that match TRBD1. Germline trimming cut 6 bases from V and 7 bases from J; bases unmatched to any gene: 5. The CDR3 consists of 14 residues. CDR1 and CDR2 (germline): SNHLY, FYNNEI. The CDR3 sequence is CASRWGTGGNIQYF. The CDR3 nucleotides read TGTGCCAGCAGGTGGGGGACAGGGGGGAACATTCAGTACTTC.

The CDR3, as DNA: TGTGCCAGCAGCTTCGACAACCTCTATAATTCACCCCTCCACTTT. Translating it yields CASSFDNLYNSPLHF. The chain joins TRBV5-6 to TRBJ1-6, with D hard to call. The ends were cut back, 2 bases at V and 3 bases at J, with 9 bases in the middle. The CDR3 has 15 residues. Germline V gene data show CDR1 as SGHDT and CDR2 as YYEEEE.

V gene TRBV29-1 combines with J gene TRBJ1-5; D not certain. The germline V gene encodes CDR1 SQVTM and CDR2 ANQGSEA. This CDR3 comprises 14 residues. Trimming took 4 bases from V and 0 from J, leaving 10 bases between them. The CDR3 region has the DNA TGCAGCGTTGGGACGGAAAATAGCAATCAGCCCCAGCATTTT. As protein: CSVGTENSNQPQHF.

The chain is built from TRBV20-1 and TRBJ2-7; perhaps TRBD2 as D (5 bases). Germline V CDR1 and CDR2: DFQATT, SNEGSKA (reference sequence). The CDR3 runs to 14 residues. Between the trimmed V and J ends, which lost 6 bases and 5 bases, there was a span of 20 bases. Written as DNA, the CDR3 is TGCAGTGCAATGACCGGGATCCCTGCGGACGAGCAGTACTTC. Its protein is CSAMTGIPADEQYF.

V usage is TRBV18 and J usage is TRBJ2-3, with D tentatively TRBD2 (6 bases). V lost 5 bases and J lost 3, with 15 bases in between. Germline assignment: CDR1 KGHSH and CDR2 LQKENI. The CDR3 is made up of 15 amino acids. The CDR3 loop reads CASSYDIGGTDTQYF. The DNA for the CDR3 is TGTGCCAGCTCATACGACATTGGAGGGACAGATACGCAGTATTTT.

V and J are TRBV19 and TRBJ1-2, with a tentative D call TRBD1 (5 bases). There are 17 residues in the CDR3. Looked up from germline, CDR1 is LNHDA and CDR2 is SQIVND (reference sequence). Trimming left V 7 bases short and J 4 bases short, with 25 bases between. The CDR3 loop reads CASNHPGTGPWGYGYTF. The CDR3 coding sequence is TGTGCCAGTAATCATCCCGGGACGGGACCATGGGGCTATGGCTACACCTTC.